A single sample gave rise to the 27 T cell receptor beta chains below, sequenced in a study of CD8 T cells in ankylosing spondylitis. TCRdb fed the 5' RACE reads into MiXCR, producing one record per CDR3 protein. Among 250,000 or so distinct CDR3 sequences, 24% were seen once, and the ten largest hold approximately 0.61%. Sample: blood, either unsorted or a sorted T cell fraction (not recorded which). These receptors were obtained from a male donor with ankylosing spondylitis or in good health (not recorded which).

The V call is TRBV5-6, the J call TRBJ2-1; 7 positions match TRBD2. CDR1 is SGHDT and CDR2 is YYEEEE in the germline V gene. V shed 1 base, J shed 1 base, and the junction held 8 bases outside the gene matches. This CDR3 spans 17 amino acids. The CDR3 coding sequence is TGTGCCAGCAGCTTGTTAGCGGGCCTGGCGTCCTACAATGAGCAGTTCTTC. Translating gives CASSLLAGLASYNEQFF.

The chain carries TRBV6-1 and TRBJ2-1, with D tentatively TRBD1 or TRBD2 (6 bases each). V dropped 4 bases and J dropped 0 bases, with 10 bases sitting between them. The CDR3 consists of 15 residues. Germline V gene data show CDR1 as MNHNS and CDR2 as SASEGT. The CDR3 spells CASSVQGGSYNEQFF. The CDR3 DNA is TGTGCCAGCAGTGTACAGGGAGGCTCCTACAATGAGCAGTTCTTC.

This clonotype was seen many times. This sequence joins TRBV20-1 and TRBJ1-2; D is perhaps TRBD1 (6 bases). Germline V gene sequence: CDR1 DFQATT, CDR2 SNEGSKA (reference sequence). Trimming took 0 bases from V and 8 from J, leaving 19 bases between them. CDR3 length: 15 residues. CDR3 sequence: CSARDTTGWMDGYTF. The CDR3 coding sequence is TGCAGTGCTAGAGATACAACAGGGTGGATGGACGGCTACACCTTC.

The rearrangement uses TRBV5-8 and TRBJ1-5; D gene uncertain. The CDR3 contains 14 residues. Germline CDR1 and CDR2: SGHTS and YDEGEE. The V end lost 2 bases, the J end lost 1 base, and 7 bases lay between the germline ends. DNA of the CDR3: TGTGCCAGCAGCTTTGGGTCCAGCAATCAGCCCCAGCATTTT. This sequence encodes CASSFGSSNQPQHF.

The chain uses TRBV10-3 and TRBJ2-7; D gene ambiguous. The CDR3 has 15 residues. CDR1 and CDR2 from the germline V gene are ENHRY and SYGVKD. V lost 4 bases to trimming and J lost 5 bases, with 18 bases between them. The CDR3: CAISATASSLHEQYF. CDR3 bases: TGTGCCATCAGTGCAACGGCAAGCTCCCTCCACGAGCAGTACTTC.

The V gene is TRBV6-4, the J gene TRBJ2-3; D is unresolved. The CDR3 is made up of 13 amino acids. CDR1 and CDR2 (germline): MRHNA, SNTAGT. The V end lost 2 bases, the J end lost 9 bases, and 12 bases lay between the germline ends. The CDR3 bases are TGTGCCAGCAGTGACAAGCCCCTTGGGACGCAGTATTTT. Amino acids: CASSDKPLGTQYF.

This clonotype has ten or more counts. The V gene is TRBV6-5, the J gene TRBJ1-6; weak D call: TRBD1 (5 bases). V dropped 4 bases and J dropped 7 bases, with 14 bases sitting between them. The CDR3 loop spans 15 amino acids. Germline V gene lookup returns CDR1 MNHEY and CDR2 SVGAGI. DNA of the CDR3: TGTGCCAGCAGTTTCGGGCAGGGAACCAATTCACCCCTCCACTTT. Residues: CASSFGQGTNSPLHF.

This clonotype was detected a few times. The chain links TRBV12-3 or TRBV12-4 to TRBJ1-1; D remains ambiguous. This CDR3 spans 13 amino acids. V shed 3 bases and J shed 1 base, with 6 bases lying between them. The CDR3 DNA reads TGTGCCAGCAGTTTTGTAGGGAACACTGAAGCTTTCTTT. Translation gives CASSFVGNTEAFF.

This CDR3 is CASSLGVANYEQYF. DNA of the CDR3: TGTGCCAGCAGCTTAGGTGTAGCGAACTACGAGCAGTACTTC. The rearrangement joins TRBV7-2 to TRBJ2-7, with a possible D match to TRBD2 (5 bases). The germline V gene has CDR1 SGHTA and CDR2 FQGNSA. V lost 1 base to trimming and J lost 3 bases, with 10 bases between them. The CDR3 has 14 residues. Supplemented by reference TRBV7-2 and TRBJ2-7, the full variable domain reads GAGVSQSPSNKVTEKGKDVELRCDPISGHTALYWYRQSLGQGLEFLIYFQGNSAPDKSGLPSDRFSAERTGGSVSTLTIQRTQQEDSAVYLCASSLGVANYEQYFGPGTRLTVT.

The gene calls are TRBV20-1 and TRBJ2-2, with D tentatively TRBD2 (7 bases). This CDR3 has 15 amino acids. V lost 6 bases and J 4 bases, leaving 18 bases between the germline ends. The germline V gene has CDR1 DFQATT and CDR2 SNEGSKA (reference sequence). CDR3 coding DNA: TGCAGTGCGGGAGGGACAACCAGGGGCACCGGGGAGCTGTTTTTT. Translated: CSAGGTTRGTGELFF.

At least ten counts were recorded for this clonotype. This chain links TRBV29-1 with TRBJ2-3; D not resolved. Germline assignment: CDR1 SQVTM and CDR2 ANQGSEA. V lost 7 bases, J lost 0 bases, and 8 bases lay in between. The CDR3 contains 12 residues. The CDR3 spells CSGALSTDTQYF. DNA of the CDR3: TGCAGCGGGGCCCTTAGCACAGATACGCAGTATTTT.

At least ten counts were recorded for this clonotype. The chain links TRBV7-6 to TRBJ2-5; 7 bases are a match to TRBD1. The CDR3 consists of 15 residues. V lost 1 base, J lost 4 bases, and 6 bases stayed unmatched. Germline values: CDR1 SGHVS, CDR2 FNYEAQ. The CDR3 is CASSLGQGVGETQYF. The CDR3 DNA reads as TGTGCCAGCAGCTTAGGACAGGGAGTTGGAGAGACCCAGTACTTC.

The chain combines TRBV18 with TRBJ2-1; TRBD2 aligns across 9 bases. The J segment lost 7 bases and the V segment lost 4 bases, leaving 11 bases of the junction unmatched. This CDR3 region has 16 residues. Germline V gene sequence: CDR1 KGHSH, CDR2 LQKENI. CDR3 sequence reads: CASSRNLAGAGNEQFF. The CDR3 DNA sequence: TGTGCCAGCTCACGAAACTTAGCGGGGGCAGGTAATGAGCAGTTCTTC.

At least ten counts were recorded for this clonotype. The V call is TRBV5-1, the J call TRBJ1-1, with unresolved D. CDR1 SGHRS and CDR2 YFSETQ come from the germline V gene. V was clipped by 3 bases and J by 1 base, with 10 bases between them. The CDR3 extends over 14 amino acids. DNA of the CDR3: TGCGCCAGCAGCTGGACCATCTGGAACACTGAAGCTTTCTTT. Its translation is CASSWTIWNTEAFF.

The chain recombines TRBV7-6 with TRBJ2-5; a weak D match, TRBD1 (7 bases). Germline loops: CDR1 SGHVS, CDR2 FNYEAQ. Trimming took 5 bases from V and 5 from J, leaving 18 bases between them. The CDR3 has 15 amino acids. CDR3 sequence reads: CASSGNRGGGETQYF. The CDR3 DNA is TGTGCCAGCAGCGGCAACAGGGGAGGTGGGGAGACCCAGTACTTC. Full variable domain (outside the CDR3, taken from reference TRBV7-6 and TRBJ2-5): GAGVSQSPRYKVTKRGQDVALRCDPISGHVSLYWYRQALGQGPEFLTYFNYEAQQDKSGLPNDRFSAERPEGSISTLTIQRTEQRDSAMYRCASSGNRGGGETQYFGPGTRLLVL.

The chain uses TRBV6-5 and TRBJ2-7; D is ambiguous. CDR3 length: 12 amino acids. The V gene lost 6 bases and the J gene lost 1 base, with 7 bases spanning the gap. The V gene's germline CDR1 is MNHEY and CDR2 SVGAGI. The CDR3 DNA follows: TGTGCCAGCAGAACGGATTCCTACGAGCAGTACTTC. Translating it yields CASRTDSYEQYF.

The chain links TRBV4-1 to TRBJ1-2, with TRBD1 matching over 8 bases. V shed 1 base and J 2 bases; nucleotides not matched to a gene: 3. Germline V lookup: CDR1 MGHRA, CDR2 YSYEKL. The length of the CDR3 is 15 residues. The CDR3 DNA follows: TGCGCCAGCAGCCAAGGGACAGGGCCCAACTATGGCTACACCTTC. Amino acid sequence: CASSQGTGPNYGYTF.

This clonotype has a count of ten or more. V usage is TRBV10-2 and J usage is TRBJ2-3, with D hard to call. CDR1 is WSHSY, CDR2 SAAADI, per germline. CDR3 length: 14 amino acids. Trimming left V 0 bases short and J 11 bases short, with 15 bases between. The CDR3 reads CASSESNRASQQYF. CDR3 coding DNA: TGCGCCAGCAGTGAGTCGAATAGGGCTAGTCAGCAGTATTTT.

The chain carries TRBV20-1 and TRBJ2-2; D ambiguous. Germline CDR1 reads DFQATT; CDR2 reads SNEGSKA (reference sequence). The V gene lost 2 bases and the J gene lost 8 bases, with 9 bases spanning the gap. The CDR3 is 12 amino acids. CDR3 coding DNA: TGCAGTGCTAGAACCCTAGGGGGGGAGCTGTTTTTT. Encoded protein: CSARTLGGELFF.

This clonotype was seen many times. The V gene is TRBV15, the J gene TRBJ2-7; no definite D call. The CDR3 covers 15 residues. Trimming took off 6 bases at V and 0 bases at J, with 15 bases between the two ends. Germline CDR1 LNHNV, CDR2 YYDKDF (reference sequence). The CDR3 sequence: CATRTSQWDSYEQYF. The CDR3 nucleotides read TGTGCCACCAGGACTTCCCAGTGGGACTCCTACGAGCAGTACTTC. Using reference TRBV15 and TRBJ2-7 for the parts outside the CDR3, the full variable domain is DAMVIQNPRYQVTQFGKPVTLSCSQTLNHNVMYWYQQKSSQAPKLLFHYYDKDFNNEADTPDNFQSRRPNTSFCFLDIRSPGLGDTAMYLCATRTSQWDSYEQYFGPGTRLTVT.

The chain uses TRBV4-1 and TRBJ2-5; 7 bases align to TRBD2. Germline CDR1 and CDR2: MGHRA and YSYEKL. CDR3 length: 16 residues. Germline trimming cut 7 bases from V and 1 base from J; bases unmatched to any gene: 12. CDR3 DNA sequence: TGCGCCAGCACGCCCAATTTGCGGGGGACCCAAGAGACCCAGTACTTC. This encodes CASTPNLRGTQETQYF.

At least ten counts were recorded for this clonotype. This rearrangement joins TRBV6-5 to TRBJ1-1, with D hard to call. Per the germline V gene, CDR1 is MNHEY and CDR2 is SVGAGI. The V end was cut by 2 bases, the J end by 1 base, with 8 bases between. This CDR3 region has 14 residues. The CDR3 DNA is TGTGCCAGCAGTTACCCGACACAGAACACTGAAGCTTTCTTT. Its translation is CASSYPTQNTEAFF.

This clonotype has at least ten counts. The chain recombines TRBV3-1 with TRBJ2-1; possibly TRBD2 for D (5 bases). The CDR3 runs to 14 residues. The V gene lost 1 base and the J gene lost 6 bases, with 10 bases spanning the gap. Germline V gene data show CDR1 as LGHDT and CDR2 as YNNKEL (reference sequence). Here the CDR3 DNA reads TGTGCCAGCAGCCAAGGGGCTAGCTCCAATGAGCAGTTCTTC. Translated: CASSQGASSNEQFF.

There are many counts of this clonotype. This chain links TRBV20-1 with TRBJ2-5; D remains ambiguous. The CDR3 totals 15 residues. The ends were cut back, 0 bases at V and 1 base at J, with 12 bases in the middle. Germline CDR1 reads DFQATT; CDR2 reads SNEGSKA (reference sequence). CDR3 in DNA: TGCAGTGCTAGAGATTTCGGCAAGTTCCAAGAGACCCAGTACTTC. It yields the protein CSARDFGKFQETQYF.

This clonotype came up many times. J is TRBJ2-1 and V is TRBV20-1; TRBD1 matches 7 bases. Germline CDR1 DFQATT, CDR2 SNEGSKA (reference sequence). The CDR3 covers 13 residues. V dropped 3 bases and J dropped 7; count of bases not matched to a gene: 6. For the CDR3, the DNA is TGCAGTGCTAGCGGAGACAGGGCGAATGAGCAGTTCTTC. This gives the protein CSASGDRANEQFF.

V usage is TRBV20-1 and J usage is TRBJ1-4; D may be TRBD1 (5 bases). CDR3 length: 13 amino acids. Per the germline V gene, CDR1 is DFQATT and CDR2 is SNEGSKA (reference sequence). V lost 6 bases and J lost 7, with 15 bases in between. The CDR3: CSAISNGGEKLFF. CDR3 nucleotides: TGCAGTGCGATATCAAATGGGGGTGAAAAACTGTTTTTT.

CDR3 coding DNA: TGTGCCAGTACCCCAATGTCGGCGGGCAATCAGCCCCAGCATTTT. This codes for CASTPMSAGNQPQHF. The J gene is TRBJ1-5, the V gene TRBV19; D is ambiguous. Trimming stripped 7 bases from V and 2 bases from J, with 15 bases between. The CDR3 totals 15 residues. CDR1 is LNHDA and CDR2 is SQIVND in the germline V gene (reference sequence). Supplemented by reference TRBV19 and TRBJ1-5, the full variable domain reads DGGITQSPKYLFRKEGQNVTLSCEQNLNHDAMYWYRQDPGQGLRLIYYSQIVNDFQKGDIAEGYSVSREKKESFPLTVTSAQKNPTAFYLCASTPMSAGNQPQHFGDGTRLSIL.